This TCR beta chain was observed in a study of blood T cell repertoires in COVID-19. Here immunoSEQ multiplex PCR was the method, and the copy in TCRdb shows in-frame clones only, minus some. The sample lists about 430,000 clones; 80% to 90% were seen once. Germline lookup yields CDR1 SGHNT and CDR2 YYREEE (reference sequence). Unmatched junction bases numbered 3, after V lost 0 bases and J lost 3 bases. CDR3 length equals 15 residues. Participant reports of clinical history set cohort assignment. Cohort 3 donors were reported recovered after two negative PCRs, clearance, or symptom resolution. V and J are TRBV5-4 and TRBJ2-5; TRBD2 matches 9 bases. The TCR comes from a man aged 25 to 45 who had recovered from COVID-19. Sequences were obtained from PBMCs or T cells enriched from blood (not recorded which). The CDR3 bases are TGTGCCAGCAGCTTGGGACTAGCGGCCGAAGAGACCCAGTACTTC. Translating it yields CASSLGLAAEETQYF.